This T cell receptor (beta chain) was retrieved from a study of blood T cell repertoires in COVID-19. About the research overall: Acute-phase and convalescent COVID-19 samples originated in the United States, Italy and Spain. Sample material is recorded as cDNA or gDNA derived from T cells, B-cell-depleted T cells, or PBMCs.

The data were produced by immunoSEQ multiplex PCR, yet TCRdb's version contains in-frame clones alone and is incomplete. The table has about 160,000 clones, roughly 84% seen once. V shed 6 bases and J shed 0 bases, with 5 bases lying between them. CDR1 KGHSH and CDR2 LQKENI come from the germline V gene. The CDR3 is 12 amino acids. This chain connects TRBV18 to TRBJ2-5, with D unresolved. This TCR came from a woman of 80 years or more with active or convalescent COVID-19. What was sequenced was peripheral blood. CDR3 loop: CASSRYQETQYF. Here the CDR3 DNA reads TGTGCCAGCTCCCGGTACCAAGAGACCCAGTACTTC.